The clone carrying this TCR beta chain was picked up a small number of times. This entry is derived from a study of human T cells and chemical hapten exposure. Study summary: 2% DPC applied to a roughly 2 cm by roughly 2 cm arm area sensitized donors.

This CDR3 is built from 16 residues. Trimming stripped 7 bases from V and 3 bases from J, with 19 bases between. The V gene's germline CDR1 is SGDLS and CDR2 YYNGEE. TCRdb reprocessed the RACE reads via MiXCR and lists one record per CDR3 protein. This sample has some 90,000 distinct CDR3 sequences; roughly 8.5% occur once, and the top ten carry 2% to 3%. Documented time point: pre-sensitization, week 0. Treatment reported: therapeutic diphenylcyclopropenone sensitization with weekly scalp DPC. The chain links TRBV9 to TRBJ2-2; no reliable D call. This clonotype originated in a middle-aged man with alopecia areata. Some clones in this sample may be carry-over from other donors' samples. The material was whole blood, obtained in connection with sensitization to the hapten diphenylcyclopropenone (DPC). As DNA, the CDR3 is TGTGCCAGCTTCCCCGGGTTCGCTCCCTACACCGGGGAGCTGTTTTTT. Protein: CASFPGFAPYTGELFF.